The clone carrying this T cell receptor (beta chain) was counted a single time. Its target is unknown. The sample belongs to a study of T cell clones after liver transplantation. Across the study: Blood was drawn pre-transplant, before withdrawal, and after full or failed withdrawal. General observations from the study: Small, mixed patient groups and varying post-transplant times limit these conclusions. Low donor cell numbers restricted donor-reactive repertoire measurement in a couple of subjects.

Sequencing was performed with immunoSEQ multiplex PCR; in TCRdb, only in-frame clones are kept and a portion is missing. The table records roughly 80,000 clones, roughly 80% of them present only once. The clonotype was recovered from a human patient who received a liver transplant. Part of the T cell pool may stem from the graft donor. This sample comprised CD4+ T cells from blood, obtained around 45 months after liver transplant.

The chain's CDR3 is CASSLTSPNLFGEQFF. The CDR3, as DNA: TGTGCCAGCAGCTTAACTAGCCCAAATCTTTTCGGTGAGCAGTTCTTC. The chain employs TRBV11-2 and TRBJ2-1; D is possibly TRBD2 (6 bases). Germline V gives CDR1 SGHAT, CDR2 FQNNGV. V was clipped by 2 bases and J by 9 bases, with 20 bases between them. The CDR3 extends over 16 amino acids.